This is a list of T cell receptor beta chains from one sample in a study of OX40 agonist ivuxolimab in advanced cancers. Some clones are missing from TCRdb's copy, which holds only in-frame ones; the method was immunoSEQ multiplex PCR. The top ten hold 0.92% of the sample, which has roughly 34,000 clones, about nine tenths seen once. The starting material was CD4+ or CD8+ T cells sorted from blood, obtained in a trial of the OX40 agonist ivuxolimab. The receptor set was obtained from an adult with an advanced solid tumor such as melanoma, head and neck, liver or kidney cancer. Both conserved end residues are part of each CDR3. The D gene is left open where the match is weak. Size values are once, few and many counts, or a class for expanded clones, and some rows have none.

v_call,j_call,d_call,clone_size,cdr3_aa,cdr3_nt
TRBV29-1,TRBJ1-2,TRBD1,once,CSVEDGTASKGGYTF,TGCAGCGTTGAAGACGGGACAGCCTCCAAGGGCGGCTACACCTTC
TRBV19,TRBJ1-1,TRBD1,NA,CASTLGGTGSLAFF,TGTGCCAGTACCCTCGGGGGGACAGGGAGTTTAGCTTTCTTT
TRBV5-4,TRBJ2-7,NA,NA,CASGSTHEQYF,TGTGCCAGCGGCTCAACCCACGAGCAGTACTTC
TRBV11-2,TRBJ1-1,NA,NA,CASSLINTEAFF,TGTGCCAGCAGCTTAATTAACACTGAAGCTTTCTTT
TRBV10-2,TRBJ1-1,NA,NA,CASSDSVWSGTEAFF,TGCGCCAGCAGTGATTCGGTGTGGTCGGGCACTGAAGCTTTCTTT
TRBV9,TRBJ2-3,NA,NA,CASSVAPGDTDTQYF,TGTGCCAGCAGCGTAGCCCCCGGGGACACAGATACGCAGTATTTT
TRBV6-5,TRBJ1-1,NA,NA,CASSYSTANTEAFF,TGTGCCAGCAGTTACTCGACAGCCAACACTGAAGCTTTCTTT
TRBV28,TRBJ1-5,NA,NA,CASSIGTGASSIRNQPQHF,TGTGCCAGCAGTATCGGTACGGGGGCATCGAGCATCCGTAATCAGCCCCAGCATTTT
TRBV21-1,TRBJ1-3,NA,NA,CASSTRAVRRAGNTIYF,TGTGCCAGCAGCACCAGGGCCGTAAGACGGGCTGGAAACACCATATATTTT
TRBV6-1,TRBJ2-7,NA,NA,CATTWTYEQYF,TGTGCCACCACATGGACCTACGAGCAGTACTTC
TRBV14,TRBJ1-2,TRBD1,NA,CASSQRTGVQGYTF,TGTGCCAGCAGCCAACGGACAGGGGTACAGGGCTACACCTTC
TRBV19,TRBJ2-2,NA,NA,CASNFGNTGELFF,TGTGCCAGTAATTTCGGGAACACCGGGGAGCTGTTTTTT
TRBV10-3,TRBJ2-1,TRBD2,NA,CAMAGAGGSSYNEQFF,TGTGCCATGGCAGGAGCGGGAGGGAGCTCCTACAATGAGCAGTTCTTC
TRBV6-1,TRBJ2-5,TRBD1,NA,CASSRDRGQVTQYF,TGTGCCAGCAGTAGGGACAGGGGGCAGGTGACCCAGTACTTC
TRBV28,TRBJ2-7,TRBD1,NA,CASSLDRGYEQYF,TGTGCCAGCAGTTTAGACAGGGGTTACGAGCAGTACTTC
TRBV5-1,TRBJ2-2,NA,NA,CASNRGSTGELFF,TGCGCCAGCAATCGGGGTTCCACCGGGGAGCTGTTTTTT
TRBV10-1,TRBJ2-5,NA,NA,CASSSPRDGLGETQYF,TGCGCCAGCAGTAGCCCCAGGGATGGTTTAGGAGAGACCCAGTACTTC
TRBV30,TRBJ2-1,TRBD2,NA,CAWTPLWGSGGEYEQFF,TGTGCCTGGACTCCTTTATGGGGTAGCGGGGGGGAATATGAGCAGTTCTTC
TRBV7-6,TRBJ2-5,NA,NA,CASSWQGVETQYF,TGTGCCAGCAGCTGGCAGGGAGTAGAGACCCAGTACTTC
TRBV5-5,TRBJ2-7,TRBD1,NA,CASSRDRVPYEQYF,TGTGCCAGCAGCCGGGACAGAGTCCCCTACGAGCAGTACTTC
TRBV27,TRBJ2-1,NA,NA,CASSLIRLGNNEQFF,TGTGCCAGCAGTTTAATCAGGTTAGGGAACAATGAGCAGTTCTTC
TRBV7-2,TRBJ1-2,TRBD1,few,CASSLQGPGQGGSGYTF,TGTGCCAGCAGCCTACAAGGCCCGGGACAGGGGGGATCTGGCTACACCTTC
TRBV6-1,TRBJ1-3,NA,NA,CASSDWATAGRNTIYF,TGTGCCAGCAGTGATTGGGCGACAGCGGGTCGAAACACCATATATTTT
TRBV10-3,TRBJ2-7,NA,NA,CAISTASSYEQYF,TGTGCCATCAGTACAGCGTCCTCCTACGAGCAGTACTTC
TRBV28,TRBJ2-7,NA,NA,CATQGDGGSYEQYF,TGTGCCACCCAAGGGGACGGTGGCTCCTACGAGCAGTACTTC
TRBV7-2,TRBJ2-7,NA,NA,CASSQRGGTTYEQYF,TGTGCCAGCAGCCAGAGAGGGGGGACAACCTACGAGCAGTACTTC
TRBV2,TRBJ1-1,TRBD1,few,CASSGTGGLTEAFF,TGTGCCAGCAGTGGAACAGGGGGCCTAACTGAAGCTTTCTTT
TRBV11-1,TRBJ2-7,TRBD2,NA,CASGSSGRSEQYF,TGTGCCAGCGGTAGTAGCGGGAGAAGCGAGCAGTACTTC
TRBV9,TRBJ2-2,NA,NA,CASSSGSGELFF,TGTGCCAGCAGTAGTGGTTCCGGGGAGCTGTTTTTT
TRBV29-1,TRBJ1-1,NA,NA,CSVQTGNTEAFF,TGCAGCGTACAGACCGGGAACACTGAAGCTTTCTTT
TRBV10-3,TRBJ2-2,NA,NA,CAISDAAGLSGELFF,TGTGCCATCAGTGACGCCGCAGGGCTTAGCGGGGAGCTGTTTTTT
TRBV28,TRBJ2-1,NA,NA,CASSFSGARNEQFF,TGTGCCAGCAGTTTTTCAGGGGCCCGCAATGAGCAGTTCTTC
TRBV18,TRBJ1-1,NA,NA,CASSPETRGEAFF,TGTGCCAGCTCACCAGAGACCAGGGGAGAAGCTTTCTTT
TRBV18,TRBJ1-1,NA,NA,CASSARQATEAFF,TGTGCCAGCTCCGCCCGACAGGCCACTGAAGCTTTCTTT
TRBV10-3,TRBJ2-4,NA,NA,CAISVERGNIQYF,TGTGCCATCAGTGTAGAACGGGGAAACATTCAGTACTTC
TRBV5-6,TRBJ2-5,TRBD1,NA,CASSLGTDQETQYF,TGTGCCAGCAGCTTAGGGACAGACCAAGAGACCCAGTACTTC
TRBV28,TRBJ1-2,NA,NA,CASSSQTRPNCTF,TGTGCCAGCAGTTCCCAGACGAGGCCAAATTGCACCTTC
TRBV6-1,TRBJ2-3,TRBD1,NA,CASSGGQGSTDTQYF,TGTGCCAGCAGTGGAGGACAGGGCAGCACAGATACGCAGTATTTT
TRBV19,TRBJ1-4,NA,NA,CASSIRFANEKLFF,TGTGCCAGTAGTATACGGTTCGCTAATGAAAAACTGTTTTTT
TRBV28,TRBJ2-1,NA,NA,CASSLTNEQFF,TGTGCCAGCAGTTTGACCAATGAGCAGTTCTTC
TRBV7-3,TRBJ1-6,TRBD1,NA,CASSLGQGYNSPLHF,TGTGCCAGCAGCTTGGGACAGGGGTATAATTCACCCCTCCACTTT
TRBV19,TRBJ2-2,TRBD2,NA,CASSRTSGSGTGELFF,TGTGCCAGTAGTCGGACTAGCGGGAGTGGTACCGGGGAGCTGTTTTTT
TRBV5-1,TRBJ1-3,NA,NA,CASSLGRYSGNTIYF,TGCGCCAGCAGCTTGGGGCGCTACTCTGGAAACACCATATATTTT
TRBV5-5,TRBJ2-5,TRBD1,NA,CASSQMQGANMVTQYF,TGTGCCAGCAGCCAGATGCAGGGGGCGAATATGGTGACCCAGTACTTC
TRBV6-6,TRBJ2-2,NA,NA,CASRRLYGDTGELFF,TGTGCCAGCAGACGACTCTACGGGGACACCGGGGAGCTGTTTTTT
TRBV7-2,TRBJ1-6,TRBD1,NA,CASNGQGAPDNSPLHF,TGTGCCAGCAACGGACAGGGGGCGCCCGATAATTCACCCCTCCACTTT
TRBV7-3,TRBJ2-7,TRBD1,NA,CASSWTGTGGYEQYF,TGTGCCAGCAGCTGGACCGGGACAGGGGGGTACGAGCAGTACTTC
TRBV29-1,TRBJ2-5,NA,few,CSVLGDHQETQYF,TGCAGCGTCCTCGGGGACCACCAAGAGACCCAGTACTTC
TRBV6-1,TRBJ1-2,NA,NA,CASSEVIGATNYGYTF,TGTGCCAGCAGTGAAGTTATAGGGGCTACTAACTATGGCTACACCTTC
TRBV7-9,TRBJ2-2,NA,NA,CASRTLNTGELFF,TGTGCCTCCAGGACCCTTAACACCGGGGAGCTGTTTTTT
TRBV4-1,TRBJ1-2,NA,NA,CASSQDPSGYGYTF,TGCGCCAGCAGCCAAGATCCAAGCGGCTATGGCTACACCTTC
TRBV19,TRBJ1-6,NA,NA,CASRSRARSYSPLHF,TGTGCCAGTAGATCTCGGGCTCGCTCGTACTCACCCCTCCACTTT
TRBV19,TRBJ2-1,NA,NA,CASVLRAGDNNEQFF,TGTGCCAGTGTCCTGAGGGCGGGGGACAACAATGAGCAGTTCTTC
TRBV4-1,TRBJ1-4,TRBD1,NA,CASSQIRDRGTNEKLFF,TGCGCCAGCAGCCAAATCCGGGACAGGGGTACTAATGAAAAACTGTTTTTT
TRBV7-8,TRBJ2-1,NA,NA,CASSLAEYTDRSSYNEQFF,TGTGCCAGCAGCTTAGCCGAATATACTGACAGGAGCTCCTACAATGAGCAGTTCTTC
TRBV9,TRBJ1-3,NA,NA,CASPGAETTQRYTDFSGNTIYF,TGTGCCAGCCCGGGTGCAGAGACAACGCAAAGGTATACTGACTTCTCTGGAAACACCATATATTTT
TRBV7-9,TRBJ1-2,TRBD1,few,CASSLGDRANYGYTF,TGTGCCAGCAGCTTAGGAGACAGGGCTAACTATGGCTACACCTTC
TRBV27,TRBJ2-5,NA,NA,CASSWETQYF,TGTGCCAGCAGTTGGGAGACCCAGTACTTC
TRBV6-1,TRBJ1-1,NA,once,CASSDSGNTEAFF,TGTGCCAGCAGTGATTCGGGTAACACTGAAGCTTTCTTT
TRBV4-1,TRBJ2-2,TRBD1,NA,CASSHQQGAVAGELFF,TGCGCCAGCAGCCATCAACAGGGGGCGGTGGCCGGGGAGCTGTTTTTT